This TCR beta chain stems from a study of blood T cell repertoires in COVID-19. Study summary: The United States, Italy and Spain supplied acute and convalescent COVID-19 samples. T cells, B-cell-depleted T cells, or PBMCs provided the cDNA or gDNA that served as material.

Per the original data handling: Counts of nucleated cells, estimated from reference gene primer amplification, were obtained. Only in-frame clones appear in the TCRdb table, and some are missing; sequencing was by immunoSEQ multiplex PCR. Clone size and V and J calls were adopted from that table, with D and trimming inferred from the DNA. The repertoire consists of about 180,000 clones, with more than 70% occurring once and the leading ten covering roughly 2.6%. Per the germline V gene, CDR1 is SGHDT and CDR2 is YYEEEE. V lost 2 bases, J lost 7 bases, and 9 bases lay in between. The CDR3 covers 12 residues.

The rearrangement joins TRBV5-6 to TRBJ1-2; a possible D gene is TRBD1 (6 bases). Sequenced input: peripheral blood. This receptor was obtained from a man aged 35-49 years with active or convalescent COVID-19. The CDR3 bases are TGTGCCAGCAGCTTCGGGGGGCCTGGCTACACCTTC. Amino acid sequence: CASSFGGPGYTF.